These T cell receptor beta chains were read from a single sample in a study of T cells in localized non-small cell lung cancer. This table comes from immunoSEQ multiplex PCR, and its TCRdb copy is limited to in-frame clones, with some not included. The table lists about 59,000 clones, just over 90% of them singletons. The sample in question was peripheral blood, obtained before any cancer treatment. The receptors stem from a man between 40 and 70 years old with stage I lung adenocarcinoma. The CDR3 runs from the conserved cysteine through the conserved F or W. A D gene is named only where the DNA matches it firmly. A clone size is listed for some rows: how often the clone was seen (once, few, many), or a class if it is expanded.

TRBV10-3	-	TRBJ2-5	once	TGTGCCATCAGTGAGTCGGGGGCCCCCACTCCTGAGACCCAGTACTTC	CAISESGAPTPETQYF
TRBV10-3	TRBD1	TRBJ2-7	-	TGTGCCATCAGTGAGATGCAGGGGGCTGGCGAGCAGTACTTC	CAISEMQGAGEQYF
TRBV15	TRBD1	TRBJ1-2	-	TGTGCCACCAGAAGAGATATGGACAGGGCTTATGGCTACACCTTC	CATRRDMDRAYGYTF
TRBV12-1	-	TRBJ2-7	few	TGTGCCAGCAGCTTCGGGGTGACGGGGGACTACGAGCAGTACTTC	CASSFGVTGDYEQYF
TRBV5-1	TRBD1	TRBJ2-5	-	TGCGCCAGCAGCTGGGGGGACAGGGGGCCCCGGGAGACCCAGTACTTC	CASSWGDRGPRETQYF
TRBV19	-	TRBJ2-7	few	TGTGCCAGTAGTACCACGGGCGGCTACGAGCAGTACTTC	CASSTTGGYEQYF
TRBV7-2	-	TRBJ1-1	-	TGTGCCAGCAGCTTGTCGGCATCCGGCCAAAACACTGAAGCTTTCTTT	CASSLSASGQNTEAFF
TRBV6-1	TRBD2	TRBJ2-3	-	TGTGCCAGCAGTGGATCCAGCGGGAGGGCAGGAGATACGCAGTATTTT	CASSGSSGRAGDTQYF
TRBV18	-	TRBJ1-5	once	TGTGCCAGCTCACCAAGGGGAGGGGGACAGCCCCAGCATTTT	CASSPRGGGQPQHF
TRBV13	-	TRBJ1-2	-	TGTGCCAGCAGCTTCCTGGGGGACTATGGCTACACCTTC	CASSFLGDYGYTF
TRBV25-1	TRBD2	TRBJ2-6	-	TGTGCCAGCAGTGTTACAGCGGGGGGCTCTGGGGCCAACGTCCTGACTTTC	CASSVTAGGSGANVLTF
TRBV5-1	-	TRBJ2-3	once	TGCGCCAGCAGCTTGGGTCATGGCACAGATACGCAGTATTTT	CASSLGHGTDTQYF
TRBV5-1	TRBD1	TRBJ2-2	-	TGCGCCAGCAGCCCGGGACAGGCAGGGGCCGGGGAGCTGTTTTTT	CASSPGQAGAGELFF
TRBV14	-	TRBJ2-2	-	TGTGCCAGCAGCCTATCCGCCAACAGGGAGCTGTTTTTT	CASSLSANRELFF
TRBV29-1	-	TRBJ2-5	-	TGCAGCGTTGAAGATTTACCGGGGGTGGAGACCCAGTACTTC	CSVEDLPGVETQYF
TRBV2	TRBD1	TRBJ2-3	-	TGTGCCAGCAGTACAGGGGTAGATACGCAGTATTTT	CASSTGVDTQYF
TRBV6-5	-	TRBJ1-2	-	TGTGCCAGCAGTGAGGGATGGTGGGGCTGCACCTTC	CASSEGWWGCTF
TRBV2	TRBD1	TRBJ2-1	-	TGTGCCAGCAGTGATGGCCAGGGGGCCTACAATGAGCAGTTCTTC	CASSDGQGAYNEQFF
TRBV29-1	TRBD1	TRBJ1-5	few	TGCAGCGTTGGACAGGGATTCAATCAGCCCCAGCATTTT	CSVGQGFNQPQHF
TRBV9	-	TRBJ2-3	-	TGTGCCAGCGGCCCTTGGGACTTCCCGTTAGATACGCAGTATTTT	CASGPWDFPLDTQYF
TRBV9	-	TRBJ1-1	-	TGTGCCAGCAGCGAGGGAGGTTACACTGAAGCTTTCTTT	CASSEGGYTEAFF
TRBV30	-	TRBJ2-7	-	TGTGCCTACCGACAGGCCTACGAGCAGTACTTC	CAYRQAYEQYF
TRBV5-1	TRBD1	TRBJ2-1	once	TGCGCCAGCAGCCTCGGGACAGGGATGAACAATGAGCAGTTCTTC	CASSLGTGMNNEQFF